These 6 T cell receptor beta chains were sequenced from one sample in a study of T cells in Graves' hyperthyroidism and ophthalmopathy (dated by TCRdb to about 2019). Receptor libraries were prepared by multiplex PCR. Sequencer: Illumina HiSeq 2000. The TCR beta CDR3 regions were amplified from the RNA transcripts. The TCR CDR3 was subjected to a first round of RT-PCR using the HTBI primer set and the Qiagen OneStep RT-PCR kit. TCRdb took the public reads, trimmed them with fastp at Q25, ran MiXCR for clone calling and kept in-frame beta chains. Rows with one shared CDR3 protein collapse into an entry with the most common genes and DNA. The sample contains hundreds of thousands of distinct CDR3 sequences, about a sixth of them found a single time. The ten largest clones take up around 57% of the sample. The specimen was blood. Receptors were obtained from a woman in her sixties with Graves' ophthalmopathy.

The sample holds a few counts of this clonotype. The CDR3 does not end in the conserved phenylalanine or tryptophan, so this is likely a read error. The chain has TRBV5-1 and TRBJ1-1, with D unclear. The CDR3 totals 14 residues. V lost 4 bases to trimming and J lost 1 base, with 11 bases between them. CDR1 SGHRS and CDR2 YFSETQ come from the germline V gene. CDR3 sequence: CASSPRTGNTEAFL. Written as DNA, the CDR3 is TGCGCCAGCAGCCCTAGGACGGGGAACACTGAAGCTTTCCTT.

The V gene is TRBV20-1, the J gene TRBJ2-1; 7 bases are shared with TRBD2. Germline CDR1 reads DFQATT; CDR2 reads SNEGSKA (reference sequence). V lost 0 bases and J lost 0; bases outside the gene matches: 11. The CDR3 extends over 18 amino acids. CDR3 DNA: TGCAGTGCTAGAGATCCTAGGGCTAGCGGAAGCTCCTACAATGAGCAGTTCTTC. It specifies CSARDPRASGSSYNEQFF.

This clonotype was observed a few times. The CDR3 nucleotides are TGCAGCGTTGCCGGGAGCCGCTTCAACTATGGCTACACCTTC. Protein sequence: CSVAGSRFNYGYTF. This sequence joins TRBV29-1 and TRBJ1-2; D not resolved. Trimming stripped 4 bases from V and 2 bases from J, with 14 bases between. The CDR3 has 14 amino acids. Per germline, CDR1 SQVTM and CDR2 ANQGSEA.

This clonotype was counted at least ten times. The chain combines TRBV6-1 with TRBJ2-1; D unresolved. The germline V gene has CDR1 MNHNS and CDR2 SASEGT. CDR3 length equals 16 residues. V was shortened by 7 bases and J by 1 base, with 17 bases between the two germline ends. The CDR3 loop is CASTSPRMGSYNEQFF. CDR3 DNA: TGTGCCAGCACCTCCCCACGTATGGGGTCCTACAATGAGCAGTTCTTC.

In regard to this clonotype: This may arise from a read error, as a much more abundant clone is one base away. V gene TRBV5-1 combines with J gene TRBJ1-1, with no clear D. From germline, CDR1 is SGHRS and CDR2 YFSETQ. The CDR3 runs to 13 residues. The V end was cut by 6 bases, the J end by 1 base, with 10 bases between. The CDR3 bases are TGCGCCAGCACTGGAAGGGAGAACACTGAAGCTTTCTTT. Translation gives CASTGRENTEAFF. Combining the CDR3 with reference TRBV5-1 and TRBJ1-1 gives the whole variable domain KAGVTQTPRYLIKTRGQQVTLSCSPISGHRSVSWYQQTPGQGLQFLFEYFSETQRNKGNFPGRFSGRQFSNSRSEMNVSTLELGDSALYLCASTGRENTEAFFGQGTRLTVV.

This clonotype has at least ten counts. The V call is TRBV5-6, the J call TRBJ1-2; unclear D gene. CDR1 is SGHDT and CDR2 is YYEEEE in the germline V gene. The CDR3 length is 18 residues. V was trimmed by 1 base and J by 6 bases, leaving 25 bases between them. The CDR3 DNA follows: TGTGCCAGCAGCTTGTATTCCCCAACAGTGAGGTTTTCGGATGGCTACACCTTC. Translation: CASSLYSPTVRFSDGYTF.